The 13 T cell receptor beta chains reported below all come from one sample, sequenced in a study of cytotoxic CD8 clonotypes in ibrutinib-treated CLL. Measured with immunoSEQ multiplex PCR; TCRdb has only the in-frame clones, and not every one. The sample holds 52,000 or so clones; 54% are singletons and the top ten take roughly a quarter. The sequences come from PBMCs, collected at disease progression, from a patient treated with ibrutinib. The receptors stem from a human donor with chronic lymphocytic leukemia.

The gene calls are TRBV18 and TRBJ1-2; the match to TRBD1 covers 10 bases. This CDR3 is 19 amino acids long. Trimming at V came to 4 bases and at J to 1 base, leaving 15 bases not matched to a gene. Germline lookup yields CDR1 KGHSH and CDR2 LQKENI. The CDR3 is CASSQMTTGTGDFNYGYTF. In DNA, the CDR3 is TGTGCCAGCTCACAAATGACCACCGGGACAGGGGACTTTAACTATGGCTACACCTTC. The full variable domain, in which reference TRBV18 and TRBJ1-2 provide the parts outside the CDR3, is NAGVMQNPRHLVRRRGQEARLRCSPMKGHSHVYWYRQLPEEGLKFMVYLQKENIIDESGMPKERFSAEFPKEGPSILRIQQVVRGDSAAYFCASSQMTTGTGDFNYGYTFGSGTRLTVV.

The chain carries TRBV14 and TRBJ2-3; D unresolved. Germline V gene data show CDR1 as SGHDN and CDR2 as FVKESK. This CDR3 is 13 amino acids long. Trimming shortened V by 4 bases and J by 5 bases, and 10 bases separated the two germline ends. The CDR3 nucleotides read TGTGCCAGCAGCCCCAGCTGGGGAGATACGCAGTATTTT. Its protein product is CASSPSWGDTQYF.

The rearrangement joins TRBV7-2 to TRBJ2-1; 7 bases match TRBD2. The V segment lost 3 bases and the J segment 8 bases; nucleotides outside the gene matches: 22. CDR1 SGHTA and CDR2 FQGNSA come from the germline V gene. CDR3 length equals 19 residues. The CDR3, as DNA: TGTGCCAGCAGCTTTGAGGGACGACCCGCTGGGCGGGAGAGATATGAGCAGTTCTTC. Translation gives CASSFEGRPAGRERYEQFF.

The chain carries TRBV29-1 and TRBJ1-1, with TRBD1 as a possible D gene (5 bases). V was cut by 4 bases and J by 6 bases, with 18 bases left in between. The germline gives CDR1 SQVTM, CDR2 ANQGSEA. The CDR3 covers 14 residues. The CDR3: CSVVGTVVASEAFF. The CDR3 DNA reads TGCAGCGTTGTAGGGACGGTAGTTGCGTCTGAAGCTTTCTTT.

The chain has TRBV5-1 and TRBJ2-7, with a weak D call TRBD1 (5 bases). CDR3 length: 16 residues. V was clipped by 1 base and J by 0 bases, with 14 bases between them. Germline lookup yields CDR1 SGHRS and CDR2 YFSETQ. CDR3 coding DNA: TGCGCCAGCAGCTTGTATGAGACAGAACTCTCCTACGAGCAGTACTTC. It translates to CASSLYETELSYEQYF.

The chain is built from TRBV2 and TRBJ1-2; 11 nucleotides agree with TRBD1. The CDR3 has 14 residues. Looked up from germline, CDR1 is SNHLY and CDR2 is FYNNEI. V dropped 6 bases and J dropped 8; count of bases not matched to a gene: 8. CDR3 in amino acids: CASRGQGVEEGYTF. DNA of the CDR3: TGTGCCAGCAGGGGACAGGGGGTGGAAGAGGGCTACACCTTC. The whole variable domain, filled in from reference TRBV2 and TRBJ1-2, reads EPEVTQTPSHQVTQMGQEVILRCVPISNHLYFYWYRQILGQKVEFLVSFYNNEISEKSEIFDDQFSVERPDGSNFTLKIRSTKLEDSAMYFCASRGQGVEEGYTFGSGTRLTVV.

This clone came up once. The chain employs TRBV7-9 and TRBJ1-2; D gene ambiguous. CDR3 length: 16 residues. In germline, CDR1 is SEHNR, CDR2 FQNEAQ (reference sequence). V shed 4 bases and J shed 4 bases, with 19 bases lying between them. The CDR3 sequence is CASSSYPGRNLYGYTF. The CDR3 DNA follows: TGTGCCAGCAGCTCGTACCCTGGGCGGAACCTCTATGGCTACACCTTC.

This clone appeared a few times. This sequence joins TRBV6-1 and TRBJ1-1; D not certain. V was cut by 6 bases and J by 1 base, with 9 bases left in between. This CDR3 region has 13 residues. Germline V lookup: CDR1 MNHNS, CDR2 SASEGT. The CDR3: CASSSNGNTEAFF. CDR3 DNA sequence: TGTGCCAGCAGCTCTAACGGGAACACTGAAGCTTTCTTT.

The chain recombines TRBV27 with TRBJ2-7; D remains unclear. The CDR3 has 13 residues. V lost 5 bases to trimming and J lost 6 bases, with 14 bases between them. Germline V lookup: CDR1 MNHEY, CDR2 SMNVEV (reference sequence). The CDR3 loop reads CASSGRAFGEQYF. DNA of the CDR3: TGTGCCAGCAGTGGGCGCGCTTTTGGCGAGCAGTACTTC.

This chain links TRBV14 with TRBJ1-1; D is unresolved. V shed 3 bases and J shed 3 bases, with 14 bases lying between them. Germline V lookup: CDR1 SGHDN, CDR2 FVKESK. This CDR3 comprises 15 residues. The chain's CDR3 is CASSHRTVMDTEAFF. The CDR3 region has the DNA TGTGCCAGCAGCCATAGGACCGTTATGGACACTGAAGCTTTCTTT.

The chain links TRBV20-1 to TRBJ2-1; no clear D gene. The ends were cut back, 6 bases at V and 13 bases at J, with 16 bases in the middle. Germline V CDR1 and CDR2: DFQATT, SNEGSKA (reference sequence). There are 11 residues in the CDR3. The chain's CDR3 is CSASRDGPQFF. CDR3 nucleotides: TGCAGTGCCTCACGCGATGGCCCTCAGTTCTTC.

The J gene is TRBJ1-1, the V gene TRBV30; weak D call: TRBD1 (6 bases). CDR3 length: 19 residues. The V end was cut by 0 bases, the J end by 0 bases, with 23 bases between. The V gene's germline CDR1 is GTSNPN and CDR2 SVGIG (reference sequence). The CDR3 DNA reads as TGTGCCTGGAGTGTACAATCGAGATGGGTGCAGGGGATGAACACTGAAGCTTTCTTT. Its translation is CAWSVQSRWVQGMNTEAFF.

The rearrangement links TRBV7-9 to TRBJ2-7; TRBD1 matches 8 bases. The CDR3 is 15 amino acids. J lost 2 bases, V lost 5 bases, and 8 bases had no gene match. CDR1 and CDR2 (germline): SEHNR, FQNEAQ (reference sequence). The chain's CDR3 is CASSPRTGSPYEQYF. The CDR3 coding sequence is TGTGCCAGCAGCCCCCGGACAGGGAGCCCCTACGAGCAGTACTTC.